The source of this T cell receptor beta chain is a study of cytomegalovirus exposure and HLA in healthy donors. Notes on the study in general: The listing of fewer than 200 TCR beta chains classed them as cytomegalovirus-associated. For cytomegalovirus status, the classifier reportedly gave diagnoses with high specificity and sensitivity.

Some clones are missing from TCRdb's copy, which holds only in-frame ones; the method was immunoSEQ multiplex PCR. This table holds roughly 79,000 clones, around 92% found once. In the case of this clone: The antigen is not known.

Germline CDR1 reads PRHDT; CDR2 reads FYEKMQ (reference sequence). The ends were cut back, 7 bases at V and 4 bases at J, with 17 bases in the middle. This CDR3 contains 15 residues. The receptor's source is a man between 18 and 29 years old in good health and CMV-seronegative. The sample taken for sequencing was PBMCs. The chain links TRBV13 to TRBJ1-3; D is perhaps TRBD1 (5 bases). DNA of the CDR3: TGTGCCAGCAAATGGAGGGGATCGTGGGGAAACACCATATATTTT. It is translated as CASKWRGSWGNTIYF.